The present T cell receptor beta chain was sequenced within a study of T-cell memory formation after mild COVID-19. The study's findings and limits: Memory cells collected pre-infection included some clones that later responded, suggesting cross-reactive memory joined. Clones that got smaller from day 15 to 85 had even CD4/CD8, while clones growing later tipped toward CD4+.

The CDR3 consists of 17 residues. Trimming cost V 2 bases and J 1 base; bases outside gene matches: 3. Looked up from germline, CDR1 is SEHNR and CDR2 is FQNEAQ (reference sequence). This clonotype appeared a few times. Its cognate antigen is unknown. TCRalpha and TCRbeta libraries used 5'RACE with constant-segment primers and UMIs. One entry per CDR3 protein results from TCRdb running MiXCR on the 5' RACE reads. The sample has some 100,000 distinct CDR3 sequences; around 10% are singletons. This sequence was found in a man aged 18-30 years who had mild COVID-19 (a few samples of this study predate the infection). Cell type and time point are not known. The J gene is TRBJ1-6, the V gene TRBV7-9; 9 nucleotides align to TRBD1. The sample comprised PBMCs or a T cell subset sorted from them (not recorded which). The CDR3 region has the DNA TGTGCCAGCAGCTTAACAGGGGGCGCATCCTATAATTCACCCCTCCACTTT. Translation: CASSLTGGASYNSPLHF.